This T cell receptor (beta chain) stems from a study of OX40 agonist ivuxolimab in advanced cancers. Autoimmune disease history or systemic immunosuppression disqualified patients. Sampled blood was obtained at baseline, cycle 4 day 1, and cycle 7 day 1. The CDR3 extends over 16 amino acids. The germline V gene encodes CDR1 PRHDT and CDR2 FYEKMQ (reference sequence). The V and J ends lost 0 bases and 2 bases, in that order; junction bases with no gene match: 3. Remarks on this clone: Its antigen is as yet unknown.

General study findings and limits: Among the least clonally expanded were partial responders at 0.1-3.0 mg/kg.

Assay used: immunoSEQ multiplex PCR; TCRdb lists only in-frame clones, some missing. Among tens of thousands of clones, roughly 90% were seen once, and the ten largest hold about 3.4%. The source was CD4+ or CD8+ T cells sorted from blood, collected in a trial of the OX40 agonist ivuxolimab. The receptor was derived from an adult with an advanced solid tumor such as melanoma, head and neck, liver or kidney cancer. The V and J genes are TRBV13 and TRBJ2-7; 11 nucleotides line up with TRBD1. In DNA, the CDR3 is TGTGCCAGCAGCTTAGGACCGGGACAGGGGGCCTACGAGCAGTACTTC. Residues: CASSLGPGQGAYEQYF.